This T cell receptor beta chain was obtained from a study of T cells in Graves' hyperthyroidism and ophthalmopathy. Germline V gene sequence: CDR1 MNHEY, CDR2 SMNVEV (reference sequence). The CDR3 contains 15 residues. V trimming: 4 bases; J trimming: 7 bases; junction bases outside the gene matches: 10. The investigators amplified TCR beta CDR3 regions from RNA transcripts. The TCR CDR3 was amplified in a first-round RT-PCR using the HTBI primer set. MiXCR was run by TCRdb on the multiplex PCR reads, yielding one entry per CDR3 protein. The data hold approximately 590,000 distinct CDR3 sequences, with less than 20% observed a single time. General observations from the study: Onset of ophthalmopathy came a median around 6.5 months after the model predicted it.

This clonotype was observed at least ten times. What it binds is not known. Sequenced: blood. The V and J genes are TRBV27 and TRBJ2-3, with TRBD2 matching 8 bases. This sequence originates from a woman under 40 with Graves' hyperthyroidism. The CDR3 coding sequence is TGTGCCAGCAGTTCAACGAGCGGGAGTGACTATACGCAGTATTTT. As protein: CASSSTSGSDYTQYF.